This TCR beta chain was retrieved from a study of siplizumab effects on memory and regulatory T cells. Study results and caveats: Alloreactive CD4+ clones that could be mapped were on average about 70% Treg-derived with siplizumab, against 25% to 30% in controls. In the presence of siplizumab, alloreactive sequences traceable to unstimulated CD4+ memory cells were significantly reduced. The diversity of naive T cells seemed greater than that of memory cells, and their alloresponse contribution seemed major.

Data came from immunoSEQ multiplex PCR; TCRdb stores just in-frame clones and leaves some out. The sample contains some 100,000 clones, approximately 92% of which appear only once. Germline V lookup: CDR1 LNHDA, CDR2 SQIVND (reference sequence). Germline trimming cut 7 bases from V and 7 bases from J; bases unmatched to any gene: 9. This CDR3 has 15 amino acids. About this clone itself: Its antigen is not known.

The receptor's source is a human donor in good health. Some clones in this sample may be carry-over from other donors' samples. Sequencing was carried out using CD4+ T cells sorted from blood. The J gene is TRBJ1-5, the V gene TRBV19; 11 bases line up with TRBD1. Here the CDR3 reads CASNRDRGYWQPQHF. Written as DNA, the CDR3 is TGTGCCAGTAACCGGGACAGGGGGTATTGGCAGCCCCAGCATTTT.